This T cell receptor beta chain is from a study of response to subunit inactivated influenza vaccine. To note about this clonotype: As yet, its antigen is unknown.

General study results and limits: The authors put forward the suggestion that each seasonal influenza vaccination may bring in only a limited number of new T cells.

Each CDR3 protein is one row after TCRdb ran MiXCR on the RT-PCR reads. The sample yields roughly 710,000 distinct CDR3 sequences, around 15% seen once. This sequence originates from a man in his forties or fifties who received an inactivated influenza vaccine. Sequences were derived from PBMCs from blood, sampled 14 to 15 days before vaccination.

CDR3 nucleotide sequence: TGTGCCAGCAGCTTACAAGGGACAGACTACGAGCAGTACTTC. The encoded protein is CASSLQGTDYEQYF. The V and J genes are TRBV5-5 and TRBJ2-7; TRBD1 matches 7 bases. The CDR3 loop spans 14 amino acids. V shed 2 bases, J shed 3 bases, and the junction held 5 bases outside the gene matches. The V gene's germline CDR1 is SGHKS and CDR2 YYEKEE (reference sequence).